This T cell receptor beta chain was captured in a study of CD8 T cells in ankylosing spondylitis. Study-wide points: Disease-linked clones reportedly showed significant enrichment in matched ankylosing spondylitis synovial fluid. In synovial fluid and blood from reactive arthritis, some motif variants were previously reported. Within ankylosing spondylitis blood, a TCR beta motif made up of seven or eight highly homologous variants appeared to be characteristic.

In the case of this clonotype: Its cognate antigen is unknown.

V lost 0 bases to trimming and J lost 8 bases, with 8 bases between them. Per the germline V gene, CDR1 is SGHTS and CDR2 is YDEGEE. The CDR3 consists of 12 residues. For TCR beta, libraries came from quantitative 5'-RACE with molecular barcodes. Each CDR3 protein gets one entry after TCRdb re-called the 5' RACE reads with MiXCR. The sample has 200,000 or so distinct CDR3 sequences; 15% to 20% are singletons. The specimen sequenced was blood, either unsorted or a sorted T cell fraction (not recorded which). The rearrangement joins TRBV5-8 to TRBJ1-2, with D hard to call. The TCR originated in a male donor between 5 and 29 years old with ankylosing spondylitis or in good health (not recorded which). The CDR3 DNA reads TGTGCCAGCAGCTTGGCCTGGGGAGGCTACACCTTC. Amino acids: CASSLAWGGYTF.